The 26 T cell receptor beta chains below all came from one sample that was sequenced in a study of T cells in Graves' hyperthyroidism and ophthalmopathy. Template material for amplifying TCR beta CDR3 regions consisted of RNA transcripts. HTBI primers were the set used in a first-round RT-PCR of the TCR CDR3. TCRdb called the multiplex PCR reads again in MiXCR, with one record for every CDR3 protein. The sample includes a few hundred thousand distinct CDR3 sequences, roughly 46% of them seen just once. Sequenced sample: peripheral blood or thyroid tissue (not recorded which). Receptor source: a young woman with Graves' hyperthyroidism.

The chain carries TRBV7-8 and TRBJ1-2, with 12 nucleotides matching TRBD1. The CDR3 length is 15 residues. V lost 8 bases to trimming and J lost 8 bases; unmatched junction nucleotides: 12. Germline CDR1 and CDR2: SGHVS and FQNEAQ. CDR3: CASALKGQGAWGYTF. Written as DNA, the CDR3 is TGTGCCAGCGCCCTGAAGGGACAGGGGGCCTGGGGCTACACCTTC.

The CDR3: CSARHPDTQYF. CDR3 DNA sequence: TGCAGTGCTCGCCATCCGGATACGCAGTATTTT. The J gene is TRBJ2-3, the V gene TRBV20-1; D is unclear. Germline CDR1 DFQATT, CDR2 SNEGSKA (reference sequence). There are 11 residues in the CDR3. With 5 bases removed from V and 6 bases from J, the gap between germline ends came to 9 bases.

In its sample, this clonotype was seen many times. V is TRBV6-6 and J is TRBJ2-7; 11 bases map to TRBD2. CDR3 length: 13 residues. Unmatched junction bases numbered 8, after V lost 8 bases and J lost 8 bases. Germline CDR1 reads MNHNY; CDR2 reads SVGAGI (reference sequence). CDR3 region: CASGTGTSGKQYF. The CDR3 DNA reads TGTGCCAGCGGAACCGGGACTAGCGGCAAGCAGTACTTC.

The chain employs TRBV10-3 and TRBJ1-3; D gene unclear. The length of the CDR3 is 14 residues. The germline V gene encodes CDR1 ENHRY and CDR2 SYGVKD. V shed 6 bases and J shed 1 base, with 10 bases lying between them. In nucleotides, the CDR3 is TGTGCCATCAGGGGAGCCGTTTCTGGAAACACCATATATTTT. Protein product: CAIRGAVSGNTIYF.

The chain joins TRBV5-1 to TRBJ2-7; 12 bases are a match to TRBD2. The CDR3 has 15 amino acids. V lost 0 bases and J lost 7; bases outside the gene matches: 5. The germline CDR1 and CDR2 sequences are SGHRS and YFSETQ. The CDR3 reads CASSLVLAGGGEQYF. The DNA of the CDR3 is TGCGCCAGCAGCTTGGTTCTAGCGGGAGGGGGTGAGCAGTACTTC.

This sequence joins TRBV12-3 or TRBV12-4 and TRBJ2-7; D gene ambiguous. With the DNA end fitting TRBJ2-1 better, the J assignment may be wrong. The CDR3 runs 13 residues. CDR3 amino acids: CASSQLVLSEQFF. CDR3 DNA sequence: TGTGCCAGCAGTCAGCTAGTTTTGAGTGAGCAGTTCTTC.

This chain connects TRBV5-1 to TRBJ2-1; no clear D. Germline V gives CDR1 SGHRS, CDR2 YFSETQ. The CDR3 covers 14 residues. V was cut by 3 bases and J by 2 bases, with 9 bases left in between. The CDR3 DNA reads TGCGCCAGCAGCTACGACGCAACCTACAATGAGCAGTTCTTC. Its protein is CASSYDATYNEQFF. Full variable domain (missing parts from reference TRBV5-1 and TRBJ2-1): KAGVTQTPRYLIKTRGQQVTLSCSPISGHRSVSWYQQTPGQGLQFLFEYFSETQRNKGNFPGRFSGRQFSNSRSEMNVSTLELGDSALYLCASSYDATYNEQFFGPGTRLTVL.

The chain recombines TRBV5-4 with TRBJ1-6; 9 bases are a match to TRBD1. Per germline, CDR1 SGHNT and CDR2 YYREEE (reference sequence). V trimming: 0 bases; J trimming: 9 bases; junction bases outside the gene matches: 7. CDR3 length equals 16 residues. In DNA form, the CDR3 reads TGTGCCAGCAGCTTGGTAGGGACAGGGATTCCTTCACCCCTCCACTTT. Translated, it gives CASSLVGTGIPSPLHF. The complete variable domain, with remaining parts taken from reference TRBV5-4 and TRBJ1-6, reads ETGVTQSPTHLIKTRGQQVTLRCSSQSGHNTVSWYQQALGQGPQFIFQYYREEENGRGNFPPRFSGLQFPNYSSELNVNALELDDSALYLCASSLVGTGIPSPLHFGNGTRLTVT.

Many counts were recorded for this clonotype. This rearrangement joins TRBV20-1 to TRBJ1-5; D ambiguous. The V end was cut by 5 bases, the J end by 0 bases, with 11 bases between. In germline, CDR1 is DFQATT, CDR2 SNEGSKA (reference sequence). This CDR3 has 14 amino acids. Here the CDR3 DNA reads TGCAGTGCTTTCCGGGCCGTTAGCAATCAGCCCCAGCATTTT. This codes for CSAFRAVSNQPQHF.

This clonotype was counted many times. The rearrangement joins TRBV7-9 to TRBJ1-2, with D perhaps matching TRBD1 (6 bases). The CDR3 totals 13 residues. Trimming left V 7 bases short and J 7 bases short, with 16 bases between. Germline V lookup: CDR1 SEHNR, CDR2 FQNEAQ (reference sequence). In nucleotides, the CDR3 is TGTGCCAGCACCCTGGGGGGGCGAGGTGGCTACACCTTC. Residues: CASTLGGRGGYTF. Filled out from reference TRBV7-9 and TRBJ1-2, the complete variable domain reads DTGVSQNPRHKITKRGQNVTFRCDPISEHNRLYWYRQTLGQGPEFLTYFQNEAQLEKSRLLSDRFSAERPKGSFSTLEIQRTEQGDSAMYLCASTLGGRGGYTFGSGTRLTVV.

Concerning this clonotype itself: The junction shows a germline mismatch at one end, possibly a read error. The chain has TRBV5-4 and TRBJ2-2, with 7 bases matching TRBD2. The CDR3 is made up of 20 amino acids. In germline, CDR1 is SGHNT, CDR2 YYREEE (reference sequence). This chain's CDR3 is CASSSYLPTRAGTNTGEPFF. The CDR3 DNA reads TGTGCCAGCAGCTCTTACCTCCCCACTAGAGCGGGAACGAACACCGGGGAGCCGTTTTTT.

The rearrangement joins TRBV15 to TRBJ2-6; weak D call: TRBD1 (5 bases). Germline V lookup: CDR1 LNHNV, CDR2 YYDKDF (reference sequence). V was pared by 4 bases and J by 0 bases, with 10 bases between. This CDR3 comprises 16 residues. CDR3 sequence (DNA): TGTGCCACCAGCACCGAGCAGGGCTCTGGGGCCAACGTCCTGACTTTC. Protein product: CATSTEQGSGANVLTF.

This clonotype was counted ten times or more. This chain joins TRBV2 and TRBJ2-5, with TRBD2 as a possible D gene (5 bases). Germline CDR1 reads SNHLY; CDR2 reads FYNNEI. Trimming removed 7 bases at V and 2 bases at J, with 14 bases between. The CDR3 runs to 14 residues. The CDR3 DNA reads as TGTGCCAGCACCTTCGATCAGCGGCAAGAGACCCAGTACTTC. As protein: CASTFDQRQETQYF.

The chain is built from TRBV20-1 and TRBJ2-6; TRBD1 agrees at 12 bases. Looked up from germline, CDR1 is DFQATT and CDR2 is SNEGSKA (reference sequence). With 4 bases clipped from V and 4 bases from J, the junction kept 8 bases outside the gene matches. The CDR3 contains 17 residues. DNA of the CDR3: TGCAGTGCTACGGGACAGGGGGCCGACACCGGGGCCAACGTCCTGACTTTC. Translation: CSATGQGADTGANVLTF.

This clonotype has ten or more counts. V usage is TRBV6-5 and J usage is TRBJ2-5; D not certain. The CDR3 runs to 14 residues. CDR1 is MNHEY, CDR2 SVGAGI, per germline. With 2 bases removed from V and 9 bases from J, the gap between germline ends came to 16 bases. CDR3: CASSYLSLAEAQYF. In nucleotides, the CDR3 is TGTGCCAGCAGTTACCTTAGTTTGGCCGAGGCCCAGTACTTC.

This clonotype was found many times. This sequence joins TRBV2 and TRBJ1-6, with TRBD1 matching over 10 bases. This CDR3 has 15 residues. The J segment lost 6 bases and the V segment lost 6 bases, leaving 5 bases of the junction unmatched. Germline loops: CDR1 SNHLY, CDR2 FYNNEI. DNA of the CDR3: TGTGCCAGCAGGCCGACAGGGGGCTTTAATTCACCCCTCCACTTT. Its protein is CASRPTGGFNSPLHF. The full variable domain, its missing parts supplied by reference TRBV2 and TRBJ1-6, is EPEVTQTPSHQVTQMGQEVILRCVPISNHLYFYWYRQILGQKVEFLVSFYNNEISEKSEIFDDQFSVERPDGSNFTLKIRSTKLEDSAMYFCASRPTGGFNSPLHFGNGTRLTVT.

With regard to this clonotype: In this CDR3 the conserved last residue, phenylalanine or tryptophan, is missing, so a read error is likely. The limits of the CDR3 on the DNA are not certain, so only TCRdb's listed CDR3 is given. V is TRBV29-1 and J is TRBJ2-5; no DNA check was done on the table's D call, TRBD1. The germline gives CDR1 SQVTM, CDR2 ANQGSEA. The CDR3 spans 10 residues, counting both ends. CDR3 residues: CSVEDRVRNT.

This clonotype occurred a few times. V is TRBV28 and J is TRBJ2-2, with D tentatively TRBD1 or TRBD2 (5 bases each). The germline gives CDR1 MDHEN, CDR2 SYDVKM. The CDR3 spans 14 residues. The germline V and J ends were trimmed by 9 bases and 1 base, with 12 bases remaining between them. The CDR3: CASGGGENTGELFF. The CDR3 nucleotides are TGTGCCAGTGGGGGTGGAGAGAACACCGGGGAGCTGTTTTTT.

J is TRBJ2-6 and V is TRBV2; the D gene is possibly TRBD2 (5 bases). The germline CDR1 and CDR2 sequences are SNHLY and FYNNEI. This CDR3 has 14 amino acids. Trimming shortened V by 8 bases and J by 3 bases, and 11 bases separated the two germline ends. The CDR3 is CASYLDYGANVLTF. CDR3 nucleotide sequence: TGTGCCAGCTATCTCGACTATGGGGCCAACGTCCTGACTTTC. Looking up the rest from reference TRBV2 and TRBJ2-6 gives the full variable domain: EPEVTQTPSHQVTQMGQEVILRCVPISNHLYFYWYRQILGQKVEFLVSFYNNEISEKSEIFDDQFSVERPDGSNFTLKIRSTKLEDSAMYFCASYLDYGANVLTFGAGSRLTVL.

This clonotype was recorded many times. The rearrangement joins TRBV7-9 to TRBJ1-2; the D gene is possibly TRBD1 (5 bases). The CDR3 runs 18 residues. Germline loops: CDR1 SEHNR, CDR2 FQNEAQ (reference sequence). V gave up 4 bases and J gave up 1 base, with 22 bases separating them. CDR3 nucleotide sequence: TGTGCCAGCAGCTCCACCGGTACCTCCGGGACGATTAACTATGGCTACACCTTC. Translation gives CASSSTGTSGTINYGYTF.

The chain employs TRBV7-9 and TRBJ2-3, with D tentatively TRBD2 (6 bases). This CDR3 comprises 15 residues. Trimming took off 3 bases at V and 1 base at J, with 11 bases between the two ends. The V gene's germline CDR1 is SEHNR and CDR2 FQNEAQ (reference sequence). This CDR3 reads CASSFNSGGTDTQYF. The CDR3 DNA follows: TGTGCCAGCAGCTTCAATAGCGGAGGCACAGATACGCAGTATTTT.

This clonotype was seen ten or more times. The J gene is TRBJ2-2, the V gene TRBV29-1, with no clear D. V lost 5 bases and J lost 2, with 9 bases in between. The CDR3 runs 13 residues. Germline V lookup: CDR1 SQVTM, CDR2 ANQGSEA. The DNA of the CDR3 is TGCAGCGTTCATGCGCCAAACACCGGGGAGCTGTTTTTT. This translates into CSVHAPNTGELFF.

About this clonotype: One end of the junction fails to match germline, which may point to a read error. V and J are TRBV29-1 and TRBJ2-6, with a weak D call TRBD1 (5 bases). There are 14 residues in the CDR3. Germline loops: CDR1 SQVTM, CDR2 ANQGSEA. CDR3 sequence (DNA): TGCAGCGTTGGGGGCAGCTCTGGGACCAACGTCCTGACTTTC. Translating gives CSVGGSSGTNVLTF.

This clonotype was counted only a few times. The chain recombines TRBV4-1 with TRBJ1-5, with no clear D. The CDR3 spans 16 residues. Germline values: CDR1 MGHRA, CDR2 YSYEKL. Trimming took 1 base from V and 2 from J, leaving 12 bases between them. In DNA form, the CDR3 reads TGCGCCAGCAGCCAAGGAGAGAGGACTCGCAATCAGCCCCAGCATTTT. It yields the protein CASSQGERTRNQPQHF.

This sequence joins TRBV2 and TRBJ2-1, with TRBD1 matching 9 bases. The CDR3 contains 14 residues. The germline V gene has CDR1 SNHLY and CDR2 FYNNEI. J lost 6 bases, V lost 6 bases, and 6 bases had no gene match. The CDR3 bases are TGTGCCAGCAGAACGGGACAGGGTTTCAATGAGCAGTTCTTC. This gives the protein CASRTGQGFNEQFF.

V usage is TRBV7-2 and J usage is TRBJ2-7, with TRBD2 matching over 11 bases. Germline CDR1 reads SGHTA; CDR2 reads FQGNSA. The CDR3 has 15 amino acids. J was trimmed by 3 bases and V by 3 bases; bases with no gene match: 4. CDR3 region: CASSFTSGSLYEQYF. CDR3 sequence (DNA): TGTGCCAGCAGCTTTACTAGCGGGAGTCTCTACGAGCAGTACTTC.